The 30 T cell receptor beta chains in this list originate from one sample, sequenced in a study of cytomegalovirus exposure and HLA in healthy donors. Assay: immunoSEQ multiplex PCR; the TCRdb copy retains only in-frame clones and omits some. Of around 220,000 clones detected, around 88% appear once; the ten largest clones hold just under 3%. Material: PBMCs. All receptors derive from a woman under 30 in good health and CMV-seronegative.

This chain connects TRBV5-1 to TRBJ2-1, with 10 bases that match TRBD2. The ends lost 0 bases at V and 4 bases at J; junction bases unmatched: 1. The CDR3 has 15 residues. The germline V gene has CDR1 SGHRS and CDR2 YFSETQ. CDR3 nucleotides: TGCGCCAGCAGCTTGGCTAGCGGGAGTTACAATGAGCAGTTCTTC. Amino acid sequence: CASSLASGSYNEQFF. Drawing the rest from reference TRBV5-1 and TRBJ2-1, the complete variable domain is KAGVTQTPRYLIKTRGQQVTLSCSPISGHRSVSWYQQTPGQGLQFLFEYFSETQRNKGNFPGRFSGRQFSNSRSEMNVSTLELGDSALYLCASSLASGSYNEQFFGPGTRLTVL.

The V and J genes are TRBV11-2 and TRBJ1-2; D might be TRBD1 (5 bases). The CDR3 length is 14 residues. V was cut by 9 bases and J by 4 bases, with 18 bases left in between. The germline V gene has CDR1 SGHAT and CDR2 FQNNGV. CDR3 in amino acids: CASSYAGRSYGYTF. CDR3 nucleotides: TGTGCCAGTTCTTATGCAGGGCGATCCTATGGCTACACCTTC.

This chain joins TRBV5-1 and TRBJ2-1; 11 bases align to TRBD2. The germline V gene has CDR1 SGHRS and CDR2 YFSETQ. CDR3 length equals 15 residues. Unmatched junction bases numbered 2, after V lost 3 bases and J lost 3 bases. CDR3 sequence: CASSSTSGGYNEQFF. The CDR3 nucleotides read TGCGCCAGCAGCTCCACTAGCGGGGGCTACAATGAGCAGTTCTTC.

V usage is TRBV6-5 and J usage is TRBJ2-7, with TRBD2 matching over 9 bases. Germline V gene data show CDR1 as MNHEY and CDR2 as SVGAGI. The CDR3 is 15 residues long. Trimming cost V 6 bases and J 4 bases; bases outside gene matches: 10. Here the CDR3 DNA reads TGTGCCAGCAGCCAACCGGGCCTAGCGGGGTACGAGCAGTACTTC. Amino acid sequence: CASSQPGLAGYEQYF.

The CDR3 here is CSVSSFSAGELFF. CDR3 coding DNA: TGCAGCGTTTCAAGTTTCTCGGCCGGGGAGCTGTTTTTT. The chain links TRBV29-1 to TRBJ2-2; D call uncertain. V lost 5 bases and J 6 bases, leaving 13 bases between the germline ends. This CDR3 comprises 13 residues. The germline V gene encodes CDR1 SQVTM and CDR2 ANQGSEA.

Details on this clone: One end of the junction is discordant with germline, which a read error may explain. This rearrangement joins TRBV28 to TRBJ2-7; the D gene is possibly TRBD1 (6 bases). The CDR3 contains 13 residues. The V gene's germline CDR1 is MDHEN and CDR2 SYDVKM. CDR3 coding DNA: TGTGCCAGCAATTTAGGACAGTACTACGAGCAGTACTTC. Its protein is CASNLGQYYEQYF.

This clone was picked up one time. The CDR3 spells CASSPRTGYYGYTF. In DNA form, the CDR3 reads TGTGCCAGCAGCCCGAGGACAGGATATTATGGCTACACCTTC. This chain uses TRBV6-1 with TRBJ1-2; 7 bases line up with TRBD1. V shed 6 bases, J shed 5 bases, and the junction held 9 bases outside the gene matches. The germline CDR1 and CDR2 sequences are MNHNS and SASEGT. This CDR3 is built from 14 residues.

This chain connects TRBV5-4 to TRBJ2-7; D remains unclear. Trimming shortened V by 3 bases and J by 3 bases, and 10 bases separated the two germline ends. The CDR3 loop spans 13 amino acids. Per the germline V gene, CDR1 is SGHNT and CDR2 is YYREEE (reference sequence). CDR3 amino acids: CASSSSLSYEQYF. The CDR3 nucleotides are TGTGCCAGCAGCTCCTCTTTGAGCTACGAGCAGTACTTC.

There are many counts of this clone. The chain links TRBV6-1 to TRBJ2-1; 12 nucleotides align to TRBD2. Germline trimming cut 3 bases from V and 9 bases from J; bases unmatched to any gene: 6. The CDR3 runs 15 residues. Germline lookup yields CDR1 MNHNS and CDR2 SASEGT. DNA of the CDR3: TGTGCCAGCAGTGATCTAGCGGGAGGGCCAAGTGAGCAGTTCTTC. It codes for CASSDLAGGPSEQFF.

A single count supports this clone. The V gene is TRBV5-6, the J gene TRBJ2-7, with 10 bases lining up with TRBD1. The V segment lost 0 bases and the J segment 9 bases; nucleotides outside the gene matches: 6. The germline V gene encodes CDR1 SGHDT and CDR2 YYEEEE. The CDR3 contains 14 residues. CDR3 DNA: TGTGCCAGCAGCTTGGGGACAGGGGGGATCGGGCAGTACTTC. Amino acids: CASSLGTGGIGQYF. Drawing the rest from reference TRBV5-6 and TRBJ2-7, the complete variable domain is DAGVTQSPTHLIKTRGQQVTLRCSPKSGHDTVSWYQQALGQGPQFIFQYYEEEERQRGNFPDRFSGHQFPNYSSELNVNALLLGDSALYLCASSLGTGGIGQYFGPGTRLTVT.

The chain joins TRBV5-6 to TRBJ2-7; D is uncertain. Trimming shortened V by 4 bases and J by 3 bases, and 11 bases separated the two germline ends. The germline gives CDR1 SGHDT, CDR2 YYEEEE. The CDR3 has 13 amino acids. CDR3 sequence: CASSTLYSYEQYF. As DNA, the CDR3 is TGTGCCAGCAGCACCTTATACAGCTACGAGCAGTACTTC.

The chain couples TRBV5-6 to TRBJ2-1, with D perhaps matching TRBD2 (6 bases). V was trimmed by 2 bases and J by 4 bases, leaving 19 bases between them. Germline V CDR1 and CDR2: SGHDT, YYEEEE. The CDR3 is made up of 17 amino acids. The CDR3 loop is CASSFLKSGLHYNEQFF. The CDR3 DNA follows: TGTGCCAGCAGCTTTTTGAAGAGCGGGCTTCATTACAATGAGCAGTTCTTC.

The chain recombines TRBV6-5 with TRBJ1-5, with 7 nucleotides matching TRBD1. Trimming took 0 bases from V and 12 from J; bases not matched to a gene: 5. Germline V lookup: CDR1 MNHEY, CDR2 SVGAGI. The CDR3 is 13 amino acids. CDR3 protein: CASSYSLRDSQHF. CDR3 sequence (DNA): TGTGCCAGCAGTTACTCTCTCAGGGACAGCCAGCATTTT.

This chain connects TRBV6-1 to TRBJ1-3; TRBD1 aligns across 7 bases. V shed 3 bases and J 0 bases; nucleotides not matched to a gene: 5. The length of the CDR3 is 16 residues. Germline V gene sequence: CDR1 MNHNS, CDR2 SASEGT. CDR3: CASSDPTGRSGNTIYF. Written as DNA, the CDR3 is TGTGCCAGCAGTGACCCGACAGGGCGCTCTGGAAACACCATATATTTT.

The chain has TRBV20-1 and TRBJ2-7; D is undetermined. CDR1 is DFQATT and CDR2 is SNEGSKA in the germline V gene (reference sequence). This CDR3 region has 11 residues. Trimming took 4 bases from V and 1 from J, leaving 5 bases between them. The DNA for the CDR3 is TGCAGTGCTACCCAATCCTACGAGCAGTACTTC. Protein sequence: CSATQSYEQYF.

Remarks on this clone: Other DNA sequences in the sample encode the same CDR3. The chain combines TRBV14 with TRBJ1-1; 8 bases map to TRBD1. The CDR3 loop spans 15 amino acids. The germline V gene has CDR1 SGHDN and CDR2 FVKESK. With V trimmed by 4 bases and J by 3 bases, 7 bases remained unmatched. The CDR3 DNA sequence: TGTGCCAGCAGCCGACGGACAGGGTCGTACACTGAAGCTTTCTTT. Its protein is CASSRRTGSYTEAFF.

The V gene is TRBV9, the J gene TRBJ2-2; D remains unclear. CDR1 is SGDLS and CDR2 is YYNGEE in the germline V gene. Trimming left V 3 bases short and J 7 bases short, with 7 bases between. The CDR3 length is 12 residues. In DNA, the CDR3 is TGTGCCAGCAGCGCACATGGCGGGGAGCTGTTTTTT. It is translated as CASSAHGGELFF.

The chain employs TRBV7-3 and TRBJ2-1; 8 bases align to TRBD2. The CDR3 covers 15 residues. V shed 5 bases, J shed 3 bases, and the junction held 6 bases outside the gene matches. The germline V gene has CDR1 SGHTA and CDR2 FQGTGA. CDR3 region: CASSGIGTSYNEQFF. Here the CDR3 DNA reads TGTGCCAGCAGCGGTATCGGGACTAGCTACAATGAGCAGTTCTTC.

The genes are TRBV9 and TRBJ2-3; no clear D. Germline CDR1 is SGDLS and CDR2 is YYNGEE. Trimming pared 0 bases from V and 4 bases from J, leaving 18 bases between. This CDR3 spans 17 amino acids. CDR3 nucleotide sequence: TGTGCCAGCAGCGTAGGGGCCATGGGTAGTCAGGCAGATACGCAGTATTTT. Amino acids: CASSVGAMGSQADTQYF.

The chain combines TRBV2 with TRBJ2-5, with D perhaps matching TRBD1 (6 bases). The V gene lost 8 bases and the J gene lost 5 bases, with 15 bases spanning the gap. From germline, CDR1 is SNHLY and CDR2 FYNNEI. The CDR3 runs to 13 residues. CDR3 protein: CASRTDLWETQYF. CDR3 sequence (DNA): TGTGCCAGCCGGACAGATCTCTGGGAGACCCAGTACTTC.

The CDR3, as DNA: TGTGCCAGCAGTTTAGAGGGTGCCCACTCTGGAAACACCATATATTTT. Protein product: CASSLEGAHSGNTIYF. The chain recombines TRBV28 with TRBJ1-3; D remains unclear. Trimming removed 2 bases at V and 0 bases at J, with 11 bases between. The germline CDR1 and CDR2 sequences are MDHEN and SYDVKM. The CDR3 extends over 16 amino acids.

The genes are TRBV6-4 and TRBJ2-1; TRBD2 might be the D (5 bases). Germline V gives CDR1 MRHNA, CDR2 SNTAGT. The CDR3 is made up of 15 amino acids. V was clipped by 4 bases and J by 2 bases, with 12 bases between them. The CDR3 DNA reads TGTGCCAGCAGTGGCCGGGCTAGCCCCTACAATGAGCAGTTCTTC. Amino acids: CASSGRASPYNEQFF.

The chain combines TRBV7-9 with TRBJ2-7, with a weak D call TRBD2 (5 bases). Germline V gene lookup returns CDR1 SEHNR and CDR2 FQNEAQ (reference sequence). V lost 4 bases to trimming and J lost 7 bases, with 11 bases between them. The CDR3 loop spans 12 amino acids. CDR3 DNA: TGTGCCAGCAGCTCAGACGGGGAGGAGCAGTACTTC. This codes for CASSSDGEEQYF.

The chain links TRBV4-1 to TRBJ2-7; D is possibly TRBD2 (6 bases). This CDR3 spans 16 amino acids. The V and J ends lost 4 bases and 2 bases respectively, with 18 bases between them. CDR1 is MGHRA and CDR2 is YSYEKL in the germline V gene. CDR3 residues: CASSPTLSSGTYEQYF. The CDR3 nucleotides are TGCGCCAGCAGCCCCACCCTGAGTAGCGGAACCTACGAGCAGTACTTC.

This clone showed up just once. This chain links TRBV5-6 with TRBJ2-1; TRBD1 matches at 8 bases. The CDR3 spans 16 residues. The V and J ends lost 2 bases and 0 bases, in that order; junction bases with no gene match: 4. Germline V gene sequence: CDR1 SGHDT, CDR2 YYEEEE. The CDR3 nucleotides are TGTGCCAGCAGCTTTAGGACAGGGAGCTCCTACAATGAGCAGTTCTTC. Its protein product is CASSFRTGSSYNEQFF.

The rearrangement joins TRBV27 to TRBJ1-1; D possibly corresponds to TRBD1 (6 bases). CDR1 is MNHEY, CDR2 SMNVEV, per germline (reference sequence). Trimming stripped 3 bases from V and 4 bases from J, with 18 bases between. This CDR3 is built from 16 residues. As DNA, the CDR3 is TGTGCCAGCAGTTTGTCATCACAGGGAGGGGGCACTGAAGCTTTCTTT. Protein sequence: CASSLSSQGGGTEAFF.

This clone was observed a single time. In DNA form, the CDR3 reads TGTGCCATCAACTCCGGGACTAACACTGAAGCTTTCTTT. It yields the protein CAINSGTNTEAFF. J is TRBJ1-1 and V is TRBV10-3; tentative D call: TRBD1 (5 bases). CDR3 size: 13 residues. The ends were cut back, 7 bases at V and 2 bases at J, with 11 bases in the middle. Looked up from germline, CDR1 is ENHRY and CDR2 is SYGVKD.

V and J are TRBV5-1 and TRBJ1-2, with 8 bases identical to TRBD1. CDR1 is SGHRS, CDR2 YFSETQ, per germline. This CDR3 contains 16 residues. Trimming at V came to 2 bases and at J to 8 bases, leaving 14 bases not matched to a gene. The CDR3 DNA follows: TGCGCCAGCAGCTTCCTTGGACAGGGAAGTATGGGAGGCTACACCTTC. Its translation: CASSFLGQGSMGGYTF.

This clone occurred once. The rearrangement uses TRBV25-1 and TRBJ2-1; D is perhaps TRBD2 (5 bases). The germline gives CDR1 MGHDK, CDR2 SYGVNS. This CDR3 has 13 residues. The V end was cut by 7 bases, the J end by 3 bases, with 10 bases between. DNA of the CDR3: TGTGCCAGCACCGGACTGGTCTACAATGAGCAGTTCTTC. It translates to CASTGLVYNEQFF.

V usage is TRBV19 and J usage is TRBJ2-1, with 11 bases matching TRBD2. The CDR3 has 18 amino acids. CDR1 and CDR2 (germline): LNHDA, SQIVND (reference sequence). The trim removed 5 bases at V and 3 bases at J, leaving 12 bases unmatched. CDR3 region: CASSAEPLAGVRYNEQFF. CDR3 DNA sequence: TGTGCCAGTAGTGCCGAACCACTAGCGGGAGTACGCTACAATGAGCAGTTCTTC.